The next 14 T cell receptor beta chains were all read from a single sample in a study of blood T cell repertoires in COVID-19. Profiling relied on immunoSEQ multiplex PCR, and the TCRdb table lists in-frame clones only, not all of them. The sample lists 320,000 or so clones; approximately 84% were seen once. Sequenced: PBMCs or T cells enriched from blood (not recorded which). All receptors derive from a woman in her twenties or thirties who had recovered from COVID-19.

V gene TRBV11-2 combines with J gene TRBJ2-3; D call uncertain. The germline V gene has CDR1 SGHAT and CDR2 FQNNGV. V lost 5 bases and J 0 bases, leaving 15 bases between the germline ends. CDR3 length equals 16 residues. CDR3 nucleotide sequence: TGTGCCAGCAGCCCCCGGGTGGCAGCTAGCACAGATACGCAGTATTTT. Its protein product is CASSPRVAASTDTQYF.

The rearrangement links TRBV28 to TRBJ1-5; 9 nucleotides line up with TRBD1. The V gene's germline CDR1 is MDHEN and CDR2 SYDVKM. The CDR3 covers 18 residues. Trimming at V came to 8 bases and at J to 0 bases, leaving 14 bases not matched to a gene. The CDR3 loop reads CASGVPGTGPYSNQPQHF. CDR3 DNA sequence: TGTGCCAGCGGGGTCCCCGGGACAGGGCCTTATAGCAATCAGCCCCAGCATTTT.

The chain uses TRBV27 and TRBJ2-7, with 8 bases fitting TRBD1. Germline lookup yields CDR1 MNHEY and CDR2 SMNVEV (reference sequence). The CDR3 is made up of 13 amino acids. The J segment lost 4 bases and the V segment lost 8 bases, leaving 7 bases of the junction unmatched. CDR3 DNA sequence: TGTGCCAGCCATGGGACAGGAGGATACGAGCAGTACTTC. This sequence encodes CASHGTGGYEQYF.

The chain joins TRBV18 to TRBJ1-1, with 8 bases fitting TRBD1. The CDR3 has 13 amino acids. After removal of 3 bases from V and 10 bases from J, the junction contained 7 bases not matched to a gene. Germline V gene sequence: CDR1 KGHSH, CDR2 LQKENI. The CDR3 loop reads CASSPQTGEGAFF. In DNA form, the CDR3 reads TGTGCCAGCTCACCTCAGACAGGGGAGGGAGCTTTCTTT.

This CDR3 is CSVEARQNTEAFF. In DNA, the CDR3 is TGCAGCGTTGAGGCCAGACAGAACACTGAAGCTTTCTTT. V is TRBV29-1 and J is TRBJ1-1; unclear D gene. Germline CDR1 and CDR2: SQVTM and ANQGSEA. The CDR3 is 13 residues long. The ends were cut back, 3 bases at V and 1 base at J, with 9 bases in the middle.

The table lists this clone with a few counts. This chain connects TRBV5-4 to TRBJ1-2; 10 nucleotides match TRBD1. V was pared by 4 bases and J by 4 bases, with 10 bases of the junction left unmatched. Germline-derived CDR1 and CDR2 are SGHNT and YYREEE (reference sequence). The CDR3 is 16 amino acids. The CDR3: CASSGDRGASGYGYTF. CDR3 in DNA: TGTGCCAGCAGCGGGGACAGGGGCGCCTCAGGCTATGGCTACACCTTC.

The genes are TRBV7-9 and TRBJ2-7; D unclear. Looked up from germline, CDR1 is SEHNR and CDR2 is FQNEAQ (reference sequence). Trimming took 1 base from V and 7 from J, leaving 5 bases between them. The CDR3 has 11 residues. The CDR3 spells CASSLDREQYF. In DNA, the CDR3 is TGTGCCAGCAGCTTAGATCGGGAGCAGTACTTC.

The rearrangement links TRBV28 to TRBJ1-5, with D unclear. The V and J ends lost 5 bases and 7 bases respectively, with 12 bases between them. Germline CDR1 MDHEN, CDR2 SYDVKM. This CDR3 has 13 residues. CDR3 sequence reads: CASSTADLQPQHF. The CDR3 DNA sequence: TGTGCCAGCAGTACCGCAGACTTGCAGCCCCAGCATTTT.

V usage is TRBV28 and J usage is TRBJ1-5; TRBD1 is a possible D gene (5 bases). Deletions cut 6 bases from V and 0 bases from J, with 12 bases between. The CDR3 spans 15 residues. CDR1 is MDHEN and CDR2 is SYDVKM in the germline V gene. The CDR3 DNA follows: TGTGCCAGCAGGGTAATAGGGGATAGCAATCAGCCCCAGCATTTT. Translating it yields CASRVIGDSNQPQHF.

This clone has a single count. The J gene is TRBJ1-1, the V gene TRBV6-2 or TRBV6-3; TRBD1 might be the D (6 bases). From germline, CDR1 is MNHEY and CDR2 SVGEGT. The V gene lost 4 bases and the J gene lost 10 bases, with 16 bases spanning the gap. The CDR3 length is 13 residues. CDR3 residues: CASSLGSGERAFF. CDR3 bases: TGTGCCAGCAGTTTGGGTTCAGGGGAGCGAGCTTTCTTT.

The rearrangement uses TRBV5-1 and TRBJ1-2; unclear D gene. With 2 bases removed from V and 3 bases from J, the gap between germline ends came to 8 bases. Germline assignment: CDR1 SGHRS and CDR2 YFSETQ. The CDR3 is 13 amino acids. The CDR3 DNA reads as TGCGCCAGCAGCTTTGGCCAGGACTATGGCTACACCTTC. This encodes CASSFGQDYGYTF.

This chain uses TRBV27 with TRBJ1-5; D possibly corresponds to TRBD1 (5 bases). V was clipped by 5 bases and J by 15 bases, with 20 bases between them. In germline, CDR1 is MNHEY, CDR2 SMNVEV (reference sequence). This CDR3 spans 13 amino acids. This CDR3 reads CASSLTFPGLRHF. The CDR3 DNA is TGTGCCAGCAGTCTGACTTTTCCGGGACTTAGGCATTTT.

This clone was seen a handful of times. This chain joins TRBV2 and TRBJ1-5, with a tentative D call TRBD1 (6 bases). The V end lost 0 bases, the J end lost 3 bases, and 9 bases lay between the germline ends. This CDR3 comprises 15 residues. CDR1 SNHLY and CDR2 FYNNEI come from the germline V gene. The CDR3 protein is CASSEAGGYNQPQHF. CDR3 DNA: TGTGCCAGCAGTGAAGCAGGGGGATACAATCAGCCCCAGCATTTT.

In its sample, this clone was seen a few times. The chain is built from TRBV5-4 and TRBJ1-3; TRBD1 is a possible D gene (6 bases). Germline-derived CDR1 and CDR2 are SGHNT and YYREEE (reference sequence). The CDR3 totals 16 residues. Trimming took off 0 bases at V and 2 bases at J, with 12 bases between the two ends. The CDR3 region is CASSLASQGTGNTIYF. In nucleotides, the CDR3 is TGTGCCAGCAGCTTGGCCAGTCAGGGGACTGGAAACACCATATATTTT.